What follows are 14 T cell receptor beta chains derived from one specimen sequenced in a study of T-cell memory formation after mild COVID-19. A single record per CDR3 protein comes from TCRdb applying MiXCR to the 5' RACE reads. The repertoire holds approximately 260,000 distinct CDR3 sequences, with approximately 16% as singletons. Sequencing used PBMCs or a T cell subset sorted from them (not recorded which). The receptors were gathered from a man younger than 35 who had mild COVID-19 (a few samples of this study predate the infection). Cell type and time point are not known.

The V and J genes are TRBV10-3 and TRBJ2-6; TRBD1 aligns across 11 bases. The CDR3 is 16 amino acids. Losses at the gene ends were 6 bases for V and 1 base for J; bases not matched to a gene: 2. Germline V gene lookup returns CDR1 ENHRY and CDR2 SYGVKD. The chain's CDR3 is CAISGTGGSGANVLTF. CDR3 nucleotides: TGTGCCATCAGCGGGACAGGGGGATCTGGGGCCAACGTCCTGACTTTC.

This clonotype was observed a few times. This chain uses TRBV15 with TRBJ2-7; D remains ambiguous. Germline V CDR1 and CDR2: LNHNV, YYDKDF (reference sequence). This CDR3 is 13 amino acids long. Trimming shortened V by 5 bases and J by 3 bases, and 11 bases separated the two germline ends. CDR3 DNA sequence: TGTGCCACCAGCGTCGGAAGGAGCTACGAGCAGTACGTC. Its protein product is CATSVGRSYEQYV.

In its sample, this clonotype was seen a few times. V gene TRBV27 combines with J gene TRBJ1-4, with D hard to call. Germline V lookup: CDR1 MNHEY, CDR2 SMNVEV (reference sequence). The CDR3 consists of 15 residues. The germline V and J ends were trimmed by 6 bases and 0 bases, with 11 bases remaining between them. CDR3 DNA: TGTGCCAGCAGGGATGGGTCGGCAACTAATGAAAAACTGTTTTTT. This encodes CASRDGSATNEKLFF.

The chain recombines TRBV14 with TRBJ2-4; D is ambiguous. V was shortened by 3 bases and J by 8 bases, with 5 bases between the two germline ends. The CDR3 covers 11 residues. The germline V gene has CDR1 SGHDN and CDR2 FVKESK. The CDR3: CASSHSHIQYF. The CDR3 DNA reads as TGTGCCAGCAGCCACTCGCACATTCAGTACTTC.

V is TRBV7-2 and J is TRBJ2-1, with 11 nucleotides matching TRBD2. Germline lookup yields CDR1 SGHTA and CDR2 FQGNSA. The CDR3 has 16 residues. After removal of 4 bases from V and 7 bases from J, the junction contained 9 bases not matched to a gene. The CDR3 coding sequence is TGTGCCAGCAGCTCCGATAGCGGGGGGGCGTGGAATGAGCAGTTCTTC. As protein: CASSSDSGGAWNEQFF.

This clonotype was recorded a few times. The CDR3 DNA follows: TGTGCCAGCAGCTTGGGACGGGACGATGGCTACACCTTC. Amino acids: CASSLGRDDGYTF. The chain has TRBV7-9 and TRBJ1-2; tentatively, D is TRBD1 (5 bases). The germline gives CDR1 SEHNR, CDR2 FQNEAQ (reference sequence). Trimming took off 3 bases at V and 6 bases at J, with 11 bases between the two ends. This CDR3 comprises 13 residues.

This sequence joins TRBV12-3 or TRBV12-4 and TRBJ1-2; a weak D match, TRBD1 (5 bases). CDR3 size: 12 residues. Trimming cost V 4 bases and J 7 bases, with 10 bases left between them. The CDR3 nucleotides read TGTGCCAGCAGTTCGGGACTTCTTGGCTACACCTTC. Residues: CASSSGLLGYTF.

The chain couples TRBV12-3 or TRBV12-4 to TRBJ1-1; a possible D gene is TRBD1 (6 bases). V was cut by 8 bases and J by 5 bases, with 15 bases left in between. The length of the CDR3 is 13 residues. The chain's CDR3 is CASSRGVETEAFF. CDR3 nucleotide sequence: TGTGCCAGCTCGAGGGGGGTGGAGACTGAAGCTTTCTTT.

This clonotype was seen a few times. The chain has TRBV4-1 and TRBJ2-7; 7 bases match TRBD2. CDR3 length equals 16 residues. The V gene's germline CDR1 is MGHRA and CDR2 YSYEKL. With 0 bases clipped from V and 0 bases from J, the junction kept 5 bases outside the gene matches. CDR3 sequence: CASSQEWTGGSYEQYF. The CDR3 bases are TGCGCCAGCAGCCAAGAGTGGACGGGGGGCTCCTACGAGCAGTACTTC.

The J gene is TRBJ2-1, the V gene TRBV5-4, with 8 bases aligning to TRBD1. Germline V gene sequence: CDR1 SGHNT, CDR2 YYREEE (reference sequence). The V segment lost 1 base and the J segment 4 bases; nucleotides outside the gene matches: 7. The CDR3 consists of 16 residues. The CDR3 sequence: CASSLSTGAPYNEQFF. The CDR3 DNA reads TGTGCCAGCAGCTTGTCGACAGGGGCCCCTTACAATGAGCAGTTCTTC.

The chain couples TRBV29-1 to TRBJ2-1; D is perhaps TRBD1 or TRBD2 (7 bases each). This CDR3 region has 13 residues. Trimming took 4 bases from V and 8 from J, leaving 15 bases between them. Germline values: CDR1 SQVTM, CDR2 ANQGSEA. CDR3 region: CSVVVPGGDEQFF. CDR3 coding DNA: TGCAGCGTTGTGGTCCCAGGGGGGGATGAGCAGTTCTTC.

Remarks on this clonotype: A read error is likely, as this CDR3 ends without the conserved phenylalanine or tryptophan. The CDR3 sequence: CASSRDGLSQETQYL. The CDR3 nucleotides are TGCGCCAGCAGCCGCGATGGACTAAGCCAAGAGACCCAGTACTTA. V gene TRBV4-1 combines with J gene TRBJ2-5; a weak D match, TRBD2 (6 bases). Trimming cost V 4 bases and J 1 base, with 13 bases left between them. This CDR3 region has 15 residues. Germline V CDR1 and CDR2: MGHRA, YSYEKL.

This clonotype was seen only a few times. The gene calls are TRBV5-4 and TRBJ2-7; D not certain. Deletions cut 3 bases from V and 4 bases from J, with 20 bases between. The germline gives CDR1 SGHNT, CDR2 YYREEE (reference sequence). The CDR3 loop spans 16 amino acids. The CDR3: CASSSSAGPNLYEQYV. CDR3 sequence (DNA): TGTGCCAGCAGCTCCTCGGCAGGCCCAAACCTTTACGAGCAGTACGTC.

The CDR3 DNA reads as TGCGCCAGCAAAAAACAGGGAAGCACAGATACGCAGTATTTT. It encodes CASKKQGSTDTQYF. The gene calls are TRBV4-1 and TRBJ2-3; possibly TRBD1 for D (6 bases). V lost 7 bases, J lost 0 bases, and 11 bases lay in between. Looked up from germline, CDR1 is MGHRA and CDR2 is YSYEKL. CDR3 length equals 14 residues.